This paragraph reports one T cell receptor (beta chain). These data come from a study of T cell changes during pregnancy in multiple sclerosis. The method was immunoSEQ multiplex PCR; TCRdb's version includes in-frame clones alone and lacks a portion of them. The sample has tens of thousands of clones; about 90% are singletons. Germline V gene lookup returns CDR1 SGHNT and CDR2 YYREEE (reference sequence). The length of the CDR3 is 14 residues. The ends lost 0 bases at V and 3 bases at J; junction bases unmatched: 2. The source material was CD4+ T cells from peripheral blood mononuclear cells, sampled in the first trimester of pregnancy. The sequence derives from a female donor with multiple sclerosis, enrolled in a pregnancy study. This chain joins TRBV5-4 and TRBJ2-7, with 8 bases fitting TRBD2. CDR3 residues: CASSLASGRYEQYF. The CDR3 nucleotides read TGTGCCAGCAGCTTGGCTAGCGGGCGCTACGAGCAGTACTTC.